The source of this TCR beta chain is a study of T cell responses to AZD1222 COVID-19 vaccine (dated by TCRdb to the early 2020s). General notes on the study: Because spike-specific TCR depth and breadth did not differ between the two schedules, AZD1222 recipients who got a second dose at roughly 4 weeks were pooled with those who got a second dose at roughly 12 weeks. Enrollment into the trials was organized by age into subgroups of 18-55, 56-69 and 70-plus years, and those subgroups contained roughly 150, 30 and 60 TCR-sequenced participants, respectively. A total of just over 230 trial participants underwent TCR sequencing, of whom about 210 had received two doses of AZD1222 and some 25 had received two doses of the MenACWY control vaccine. The paper as a whole reports these results and caveats: After two AZD1222 doses, spike-specific TCR breadth and depth were significantly higher than at day 0 and than in MenACWY recipients. Conclusions about previously exposed vaccinees were limited because only five to seven AZD1222 recipients were SARS-CoV-2 seropositive at baseline. Participants were mostly white British, with more females than males. The authors suggested clonal diversity may have been underestimated. The vaccine-associated CD4 TCRs covered the entire spike protein, and the dominant responses fell in regions 160-218 and 743-854. The 56-69-year group was small, and its depth increase did not reach significance, likely because of low power. Because no samples from the day 14 peak response were available, repertoires could be characterized only after the peak T cell response. Reportedly, almost half of the unique spike-specific TCRs recognized epitopes lying outside the regions that are mutated in the B.1.351 and B.1.1.7 variants.

This sample's time point label indicates: baseline before first vaccination. Vaccinee samples came from UK trials COV001 and COV002, including a single-blind randomized controlled phase 2/3 trial of AZD1222 (ChAdOx1 nCoV-19) in healthy adults. Trial participant PBMC samples were collected at day 0 and day 28 after the second dose for TCRbeta chain sequencing. The CDR3 regions of human TCRbeta chains were subjected to immunosequencing. The study's processing was this. Repertoire TCRs were checked for matches against a reference library of SARS-CoV-2-specific TCRs that had been generated using the MIRA antigen-specificity platform. Breadth was defined as the fraction of unique TCRs that were SARS-CoV-2-associated. Depth was defined as the fraction of total T cells that were SARS-CoV-2-associated. Using the MIRA data, each spike-specific TCR was assigned both to the spike region to which the TCR was reactive and to a CD4 or CD8 class. Log10-transformed breadth and depth values were compared by one-way ANOVA with Sidak's multiple comparisons tests. Not all clones reach the TCRdb copy of this immuneACCESS table, which keeps in-frame sequences only. Checked studies attribute under half of the gap to unresolved V genes and leave the rest unexplained. V and J calls and clone size are copied from that table; D and trimming were computed from the DNA. The table for this sample lists fewer than 200,000 clones; around 92% of them were counted only once. The leading ten clones occupy about 10% of the sample.

As to this clone: Its antigen has not been determined. No per-base quality is available; no much larger clone lies one base away.

Measured from the cysteine to the phenylalanine, the CDR3 is 15 residues long. The DNA shown is the 45-base CDR3, in frame from base 1. V ends up 3 bases short and J 4 bases short, with an unmatched junction base count of 8. CDR1 and CDR2, per the germline V gene (reference sequence), are SGHNT and YYREEE. In this chain, TRBV5-4 is recombined with TRBJ2-7, with 9 bases in between that match TRBD1. The source material was peripheral blood, sampled on day 0 of AZD1222 vaccination. The TCR comes from an adult in good health. Here is the DNA: TGTGCCAGCAGCTCAGGACAGGGGAGGGGGTACGAGCAGTACTTC. Its translation is CASSSGQGRGYEQYF.